Listed here is a single T cell receptor (beta chain). Antigen: not known. As to treatment: oral pan-JAK inhibitor, 5-10 mg twice daily. In alopecia areata patients, both lesional scalp punch biopsies and peripheral blood were collected. Extracted RNA was reverse transcribed, and the resulting cDNA served as sequencing template. The data were produced by immunoSEQ multiplex PCR, yet TCRdb's version contains in-frame clones alone and is incomplete. The sample holds about 190,000 clones; around three fifths are singletons and the top ten take approximately 1.4%. Germline CDR1 reads SGDLS; CDR2 reads YYNGEE. V lost 1 base and J lost 5, with 13 bases in between. The CDR3 sequence is 14 residues long. The data belong to a study of CD8+ T cells in alopecia areata. Regarding the study as a whole: Among the cells sequenced in scalp samples are also the resident alphabeta T cells of normal skin. Uncertain still, given a single nonresponder, is whether baseline CD8+ expansion links to response.

The chain uses TRBV9 and TRBJ2-7; no definite D call. This clonotype originated in a human donor with alopecia areata. The specimen comprised CD4+ T cells sorted from blood, sampled between weeks 47 and 50, from a patient treated with tofacitinib. CDR3 DNA: TGTGCCAGCAGCGTATCTCCGACTTATAACGAGCAGTACTTC. It yields the protein CASSVSPTYNEQYF.